The rows below give T cell receptor beta chains drawn from one sample of a study of CD4 T cells in relation to SARS-CoV-2 and coronaviruses. These receptors' antigens are unknown. Profiling relied on immunoSEQ multiplex PCR, and the TCRdb table lists in-frame clones only, not all of them. The sample has around 28,000 clones; around three quarters are singletons. Sample: CD4+ T cells from PBMCs, cultured in vitro. These receptors were collected from a human donor in good health. Both conserved end residues are part of each CDR3. Fields, in order: V gene, J gene, clone size, D gene, CDR3 DNA, CDR3 protein. The D gene is left open where the match is weak. Size values are once, few and many counts, or a class for expanded clones, and some rows have none.

V gene: TRBV9
J gene: TRBJ2-5
clone size: .
D gene: .
CDR3 DNA: TGTGCCAGCAGCGCCCAAGGGGGGACTTTCCAAGAGACCCAGTACTTC
CDR3 protein: CASSAQGGTFQETQYF

V gene: TRBV19
J gene: TRBJ1-2
clone size: .
D gene: .
CDR3 DNA: TGTGCCAGTAGTATAGGGCGGTTCTATGGCTACACCTTC
CDR3 protein: CASSIGRFYGYTF

V gene: TRBV4-1
J gene: TRBJ1-1
clone size: few
D gene: .
CDR3 DNA: TGCGCCAGCAGCCAAGATAGGGGGAACACTGAAGCTTTCTTT
CDR3 protein: CASSQDRGNTEAFF

V gene: TRBV29-1
J gene: TRBJ2-7
clone size: .
D gene: .
CDR3 DNA: TGCAGCGTTGACGCCCGGACGTTGCGCTACGAGCAGTACTTC
CDR3 protein: CSVDARTLRYEQYF

V gene: TRBV7-2
J gene: TRBJ2-2
clone size: few
D gene: .
CDR3 DNA: TGTGCCAGCAGCTCCTTAGTTGGGGAGCTGTTTTTT
CDR3 protein: CASSSLVGELFF

V gene: TRBV4-1
J gene: TRBJ2-7
clone size: .
D gene: .
CDR3 DNA: TGCGCCAGCAGCCCCCCGGCAGGGCGGGGCTCCTACGAGCAGTACTTC
CDR3 protein: CASSPPAGRGSYEQYF

V gene: TRBV13
J gene: TRBJ2-1
clone size: .
D gene: TRBD1
CDR3 DNA: TGTGCCAGCAGCTTAGCCGCGGACAGGGCTGGGAATGAGCAGTTCTTC
CDR3 protein: CASSLAADRAGNEQFF

V gene: TRBV5-5
J gene: TRBJ2-3
clone size: .
D gene: TRBD1
CDR3 DNA: TGTGCCAGCAGCCTTGGACAGGGACCAAGCACAGATACGCAGTATTTT
CDR3 protein: CASSLGQGPSTDTQYF

V gene: TRBV2
J gene: TRBJ1-1
clone size: .
D gene: .
CDR3 DNA: TGTGCCAGCAGTTTTCACAGGGTGAACACTGAAGCTTTCTTT
CDR3 protein: CASSFHRVNTEAFF

V gene: TRBV6-5
J gene: TRBJ2-5
clone size: few
D gene: .
CDR3 DNA: TGTGCCAGCAGTTACACGGGACTCCTCCAAGAGACCCAGTACTTC
CDR3 protein: CASSYTGLLQETQYF

V gene: TRBV28
J gene: TRBJ2-3
clone size: .
D gene: .
CDR3 DNA: TGTGCCAGCAGTTTTCAACCCGTCCTACGCACAGATACGCAGTATTTT
CDR3 protein: CASSFQPVLRTDTQYF

V gene: TRBV18
J gene: TRBJ2-7
clone size: .
D gene: TRBD2
CDR3 DNA: TGTGCCAGCTCACCGGGGGGGGGATGGAACGAGCAGTACTTC
CDR3 protein: CASSPGGGWNEQYF

V gene: TRBV4-1
J gene: TRBJ1-1
clone size: few
D gene: .
CDR3 DNA: TGCGCCAGCAGCCGGAGGGAGGGTGGGGACACTGAAGCTTTCTTT
CDR3 protein: CASSRREGGDTEAFF

V gene: TRBV6-1
J gene: TRBJ1-1
clone size: .
D gene: .
CDR3 DNA: TGTGCCAGCAGTGAAGGGGGTTTTAGGGCTTTCTTT
CDR3 protein: CASSEGGFRAFF